This T cell receptor beta chain was recovered during a study of T cell responses to AZD1222 COVID-19 vaccine. Produced via immunoSEQ multiplex PCR; TCRdb's table is partial and in-frame only. The data show 150,000 to 200,000 clones, 85% to 95% seen once. This clonotype originated in an adult in good health. Sequencing used peripheral blood, obtained on day 0 of AZD1222 vaccination.

This chain's CDR3 is CASSPSNTGELFF. The CDR3 DNA reads TGTGCCAGCTCACCATCGAACACCGGGGAGCTGTTTTTT. V usage is TRBV18 and J usage is TRBJ2-2; D is undetermined. The CDR3 totals 13 residues. The germline V gene has CDR1 KGHSH and CDR2 LQKENI. With 2 bases removed from V and 0 bases from J, the gap between germline ends came to 1 base.